A selection of T cell receptor beta chains follows, all from one sample in a study of shared clonotypes between healthy human individuals. The repertoire was sequenced with immunoSEQ multiplex PCR; TCRdb's copy has only in-frame clones and lacks some. The sample lists roughly 1 million clones, roughly 75% occurring once. The sequenced material came from memory CD4+ T cells sorted from blood. Every receptor here comes from a man in his late teens or twenties in good health. Each CDR3 is given with its conserved first and last residue. D genes are given only for firm matches. The size of a clone is reported for some rows only, either as once, few or many, or as a class for expanded clones.

>TRBV2|TRBJ1-1|-|many
TGTGCCAGCAAGACCTCAAGGGTTACGAACACTGAAGCTTTCTTT
CASKTSRVTNTEAFF
>TRBV7-2|TRBJ2-3|TRBD2|few
TGTGCCAGCAGCTTAGTTGCGCGGGGGGGCCAAGATACGCAGTATTTT
CASSLVARGGQDTQYF
>TRBV4-3|TRBJ2-2|-|many
TGCGCCAGCAGCCGCCGCAGAGAAACGAACACCGGGGAGCTGTTTTTT
CASSRRRETNTGELFF
>TRBV4-1|TRBJ1-1|-|-
TGCGCCAGCAGCCCCCCCGGGACATCGGGTGAAGCTTTCTTT
CASSPPGTSGEAFF
>TRBV4-3|TRBJ1-1|-|-
TGCGCCAGCAGCCAAGACTATTTTGGGACTATGAACACTGAAGCTTTCTTT
CASSQDYFGTMNTEAFF
>TRBV6-4|TRBJ2-3|-|-
TGTGCCAGCAGTGCTTCGGGATGGTCAGATACGCAGTATTTT
CASSASGWSDTQYF
>TRBV27|TRBJ2-7|-|once
TGTGCCAGCAGTTTTGGAGGGAACTACGAGCAGTACTTC
CASSFGGNYEQYF
>TRBV27|TRBJ1-4|-|-
TGTGCCAGCAGTCTAGACTGGGAGAGAGCTAATGAAAAACTGTTTTTT
CASSLDWERANEKLFF
>TRBV5-1|TRBJ2-3|-|-
TGCGCCAGCAGCTTGGAGGGACCTACGCAGTATTTT
CASSLEGPTQYF
>TRBV10-1|TRBJ2-7|TRBD1|-
TGCGCCAGCAGGGACCGGGACAGAATATACGAGCAGTACTTC
CASRDRDRIYEQYF
>TRBV5-4|TRBJ2-2|-|-
TGTGCCAGCAGCTCCACAGATAACACCGGGGAGCTGTTTTTT
CASSSTDNTGELFF
>TRBV29-1|TRBJ2-3|-|-
TGCAGCGTTGAAGATGGTAAGGCAGATACGCAGTATTTT
CSVEDGKADTQYF
>TRBV19|TRBJ2-7|-|-
TGTGCCAGTAGTATTACGCAAGGGGCCGAGCAGTACTTC
CASSITQGAEQYF
>TRBV10-1|TRBJ2-7|TRBD2|many
TGCGCCAGCAGTGAGTCCGGGGGGGTCAAGAGCTCCTACGAGCAGTACTTC
CASSESGGVKSSYEQYF
>TRBV5-1|TRBJ2-2|TRBD1|-
TGCGCCAGCAGCATTGACAGGGCCCCCGGGGAGCTGTTTTTT
CASSIDRAPGELFF
>TRBV5-1|TRBJ2-2|TRBD2|-
TGCGCCAGCAGCTTTGCGGGACTAGCGAACGGGGAGCTGTTTTTT
CASSFAGLANGELFF
>TRBV7-2|TRBJ1-1|-|-
TGTGCCAGCAGCTTATTTGGGGCGAGCACTGAAGCTTTCTTT
CASSLFGASTEAFF
>TRBV6-5|TRBJ2-2|-|-
TGTGCCAGCAGTTACTCGCTTGGGGGCTCTACCGGGGAGCTGTTTTTT
CASSYSLGGSTGELFF
>TRBV5-1|TRBJ2-7|-|-
TGCGCCAGCAGCTTGAGGTTGTCAACAAGCTCCTACGAGCAGTACTTC
CASSLRLSTSSYEQYF
>TRBV30|TRBJ1-3|-|-
TGTGCCTGGAGTCCCCTGGGGCAGGGTCCTGGAAACACCATATATTTT
CAWSPLGQGPGNTIYF
>TRBV7-3|TRBJ2-1|TRBD2|-
TGTGCCAGCAGCCCCACTAGCGGGGGCTACAATGAGCAGTTCTTC
CASSPTSGGYNEQFF
>TRBV5-5|TRBJ2-7|-|-
TGTGCCAGCAGGCAGGGGTTCTCCTACGAGCAGTACTTC
CASRQGFSYEQYF
>TRBV5-5|TRBJ2-7|-|-
TGTGCCAGCACCGCACCCCTCAAAAAGAATGTCTACGAGCAGTACTTC
CASTAPLKKNVYEQYF
>TRBV28|TRBJ2-7|TRBD1|-
TGTGCCAGCAGCCCACCGGGACAGCCCATTTACGAGCAGTACTTC
CASSPPGQPIYEQYF
>TRBV5-1|TRBJ2-7|TRBD2|-
TGCGCCAGCAGCGTTCTCGGACTAGCGGGGAGTGAGCAGTACTTC
CASSVLGLAGSEQYF
>TRBV6-1|TRBJ2-3|TRBD2|-
TGTGCCAGCAGTGCGGGACTAGCGCTCTTGGATACGCAGTATTTT
CASSAGLALLDTQYF